Presented here are 26 T cell receptor beta chains from one specimen sequenced in a study of T-cell reconstitution after alpha-beta-depleted transplantation in children. Molecular barcoding with unique molecular identifiers was used for the TCRbeta library. MiXCR, run by TCRdb on the PCR reads, gives a single entry per CDR3 protein. This repertoire shows about 47,000 distinct CDR3 sequences, about 50% found once; its top ten account for approximately 38%. The sample here was peripheral blood, taken before TCRalphabeta/CD19-depleted stem cell transplant. Receptors were obtained from a boy in the first two years of life with SCID, due to receive a stem cell transplant.

The chain recombines TRBV6-1 with TRBJ2-2; 9 nucleotides match TRBD2. CDR3 length: 16 amino acids. V lost 6 bases and J lost 5; bases outside the gene matches: 10. CDR1 and CDR2 from the germline V gene are MNHNS and SASEGT. The DNA for the CDR3 is TGTGCCAGCAGCGCGCGGGGGGGCCGGAGGACCGGGGAGCTGTTTTTT. This codes for CASSARGGRRTGELFF.

The V call is TRBV12-3 or TRBV12-4, the J call TRBJ1-1; a weak D match, TRBD1 (5 bases). The V end lost 5 bases, the J end lost 1 base, and 14 bases lay between the germline ends. The CDR3 runs to 15 residues. The CDR3 DNA follows: TGTGCCAGCAGTGTCCTTGGGGGGGGGAACACTGAAGCTTTCTTT. The encoded protein is CASSVLGGGNTEAFF.

This chain joins TRBV20-1 and TRBJ2-3, with TRBD2 matching over 9 bases. Looked up from germline, CDR1 is DFQATT and CDR2 is SNEGSKA (reference sequence). V trimming: 2 bases; J trimming: 2 bases; junction bases outside the gene matches: 14. The CDR3 has 18 amino acids. CDR3 sequence (DNA): TGCAGTGCTAGACCTCCCCGGGGCAGCGGGGGGAACACAGATACGCAGTATTTT. Translating gives CSARPPRGSGGNTDTQYF.

This clonotype was counted many times. The J gene is TRBJ2-3, the V gene TRBV6-2 or TRBV6-3; D ambiguous. The CDR3 spans 14 residues. CDR1 is MNHEY, CDR2 SVGEGT, per germline. Between the trimmed V and J ends, which lost 8 bases and 2 bases, there was a span of 14 bases. CDR3: CASARSEPTDTQYF. CDR3 nucleotides: TGTGCCAGCGCTAGATCCGAACCCACAGATACGCAGTATTTT.

The V call is TRBV12-3 or TRBV12-4, the J call TRBJ2-3, with 13 bases matching TRBD2. The CDR3 is 16 residues long. Germline trimming cut 6 bases from V and 2 bases from J; bases unmatched to any gene: 5. The CDR3 region is CASSRTSGGPTDTQYF. The CDR3 DNA reads TGTGCCAGCAGCCGGACTAGCGGGGGCCCCACAGATACGCAGTATTTT.

This sequence joins TRBV10-2 and TRBJ1-5; tentatively, D is TRBD1 (5 bases). V dropped 0 bases and J dropped 5 bases, with 8 bases sitting between them. The CDR3 is made up of 14 amino acids. Germline CDR1 reads WSHSY; CDR2 reads SAAADI. DNA for the CDR3: TGCGCCAGCAGTGAGTCGGGGGGGGATCAGCCCCAGCATTTT. It is translated as CASSESGGDQPQHF.

The chain carries TRBV7-2 and TRBJ1-5, with D possibly TRBD1 on 6 matching bases. The CDR3 has 14 amino acids. Per the germline V gene, CDR1 is SGHTA and CDR2 is FQGNSA. Trimming stripped 6 bases from V and 7 bases from J, with 16 bases between. The CDR3 loop is CASSGVGGGQPQHF. CDR3 bases: TGTGCCAGCAGTGGAGTCGGGGGCGGCCAGCCCCAGCATTTT.

The V call is TRBV20-1, the J call TRBJ1-3; D not certain. Germline values: CDR1 DFQATT, CDR2 SNEGSKA (reference sequence). Trimming left V 3 bases short and J 0 bases short, with 12 bases between. The CDR3 is made up of 15 amino acids. The CDR3 reads CSARTTISSGNTIYF. The DNA for the CDR3 is TGCAGTGCTAGGACAACTATCAGCTCTGGAAACACCATATATTTT.

This rearrangement joins TRBV7-2 to TRBJ1-1; D unresolved. The germline gives CDR1 SGHTA, CDR2 FQGNSA. The CDR3 is made up of 15 amino acids. Trimming stripped 5 bases from V and 2 bases from J, with 15 bases between. This CDR3 is CASSPAPTANTEAFF. The CDR3 nucleotides read TGTGCCAGCAGCCCGGCCCCTACAGCAAACACTGAAGCTTTCTTT.

This clonotype turned up a few times. The CDR3: CAPQGERGNQPQHF. DNA for the CDR3: TGTGCCCCCCAGGGGGAACGGGGCAATCAGCCCCAGCATTTT. The chain recombines TRBV10-3 with TRBJ1-5, with 7 bases identical to TRBD1. This CDR3 spans 14 amino acids. In germline, CDR1 is ENHRY, CDR2 SYGVKD. Trimming cost V 11 bases and J 2 bases; bases outside gene matches: 9.

This clonotype was detected only once. The chain uses TRBV7-2 and TRBJ2-3; TRBD2 matches 11 bases. Germline assignment: CDR1 SGHTA and CDR2 FQGNSA. Unmatched junction bases numbered 5, after V lost 4 bases and J lost 5 bases. The CDR3 contains 15 residues. CDR3 sequence: CASSSSGGNVDTQYF. CDR3 nucleotides: TGTGCCAGCAGCTCTAGCGGGGGGAATGTAGATACGCAGTATTTT.

This chain connects TRBV4-1 to TRBJ2-1, with 8 bases aligning to TRBD1. The germline gives CDR1 MGHRA, CDR2 YSYEKL. The CDR3 runs to 16 residues. V gave up 5 bases and J gave up 4 bases; unmatched junction bases: 10. CDR3 nucleotide sequence: TGCGCCAGCAGCTCGGACCCGGGACAGGAATACAATGAGCAGTTCTTC. Residues: CASSSDPGQEYNEQFF.

The chain joins TRBV15 to TRBJ2-5; D gene ambiguous. The V end was cut by 0 bases, the J end by 5 bases, with 10 bases between. There are 14 residues in the CDR3. Per germline, CDR1 LNHNV and CDR2 YYDKDF (reference sequence). CDR3 nucleotide sequence: TGTGCCACCAGCAGAGATAGGGCAGCGGAGACCCAGTACTTC. Its translation: CATSRDRAAETQYF.

The chain has TRBV5-1 and TRBJ2-3; a weak D match, TRBD1 (5 bases). This CDR3 region has 15 residues. Germline CDR1 is SGHRS and CDR2 is YFSETQ. Trimming cost V 1 base and J 1 base, with 10 bases left between them. Here the CDR3 reads CASSLTDIRTDTQYF. As DNA, the CDR3 is TGCGCCAGCAGCTTGACGGACATACGCACAGATACGCAGTATTTT.

This sequence joins TRBV4-1 and TRBJ2-5; 12 bases are a match to TRBD1. V lost 4 bases and J lost 4; bases outside the gene matches: 10. The germline CDR1 and CDR2 sequences are MGHRA and YSYEKL. The CDR3 is 17 amino acids. CDR3 in DNA: TGCGCCAGCAGCCCAATGGGGACAGGGGGCATCTCAGAGACCCAGTACTTC. This gives the protein CASSPMGTGGISETQYF.

The chain uses TRBV12-3 or TRBV12-4 and TRBJ2-7, with D uncertain. The CDR3 is 14 amino acids. Trimming cost V 6 bases and J 4 bases, with 16 bases left between them. The DNA of the CDR3 is TGTGCCAGCAGCCGCAACCCCCTAACATACGAGCAGTACTTC. Translating it yields CASSRNPLTYEQYF.

This clonotype is a singleton in its sample. The gene calls are TRBV7-6 and TRBJ2-6, with 9 bases aligning to TRBD2. This CDR3 is built from 18 residues. J lost 0 bases, V lost 0 bases, and 3 bases had no gene match. Per the germline V gene, CDR1 is SGHVS and CDR2 is FNYEAQ. The chain's CDR3 is CASSLAAGGLSGANVLTF. CDR3 bases: TGTGCCAGCAGCTTAGCAGCGGGGGGACTCTCTGGGGCCAACGTCCTGACTTTC.

The chain links TRBV12-3 or TRBV12-4 to TRBJ1-5; D uncertain. V was cut by 6 bases and J by 4 bases, with 16 bases left in between. This CDR3 comprises 15 residues. The DNA of the CDR3 is TGTGCCAGCAGAACCGACACCTATGCAAATCAGCCCCAGCATTTT. Translation gives CASRTDTYANQPQHF.

This clonotype was detected ten times or more. The chain is built from TRBV5-5 and TRBJ1-5, with a tentative D call TRBD1 (6 bases). CDR1 and CDR2 from the germline V gene are SGHKS and YYEKEE (reference sequence). The length of the CDR3 is 14 residues. Trimming took 2 bases from V and 7 from J, leaving 13 bases between them. The CDR3 loop is CASSFRGAEQPQHF. The CDR3 DNA reads TGTGCCAGCAGCTTTCGGGGGGCGGAACAGCCCCAGCATTTT.

The V call is TRBV5-1, the J call TRBJ1-2; 9 bases map to TRBD1. The germline V gene has CDR1 SGHRS and CDR2 YFSETQ. CDR3 length: 13 residues. Trimming at V came to 2 bases and at J to 8 bases, leaving 4 bases not matched to a gene. For the CDR3, the DNA is TGCGCCAGCAGCTTAACAGGGGGCTGGGGCTACACCTTC. This sequence encodes CASSLTGGWGYTF.

The genes are TRBV18 and TRBJ2-1; D may be TRBD1 (6 bases). The CDR3 covers 15 residues. CDR1 is KGHSH, CDR2 LQKENI, per germline. Trimming removed 6 bases from V and 2 bases from J, with 14 bases in between. CDR3 bases: TGTGCCAGCTCCCTTGTTGACAGGCCCTACAATGAGCAGTTCTTC. Protein product: CASSLVDRPYNEQFF.

The CDR3 DNA reads TGTGCCAGCAGTCCAGGGACTTCCGAGCAGTACTTC. Residues: CASSPGTSEQYF. The rearrangement uses TRBV12-3 or TRBV12-4 and TRBJ2-7; a weak D match, TRBD2 (6 bases). V was shortened by 5 bases and J by 6 bases, with 11 bases between the two germline ends. The CDR3 extends over 12 amino acids.

The chain uses TRBV20-1 and TRBJ2-2; unclear D gene. CDR3 length: 13 amino acids. CDR1 and CDR2 (germline): DFQATT, SNEGSKA (reference sequence). V was cut by 4 bases and J by 6 bases, with 12 bases left in between. The CDR3 DNA follows: TGCAGTGCTAATGGCCTGGGCCCCGGGGAGCTGTTTTTT. Its protein product is CSANGLGPGELFF.

This clonotype was picked up a small number of times. The chain combines TRBV20-1 with TRBJ2-6; possibly TRBD1 or TRBD2 for D (5 bases each). The V and J ends lost 7 bases and 0 bases respectively, with 10 bases between them. The length of the CDR3 is 14 residues. The V gene's germline CDR1 is DFQATT and CDR2 SNEGSKA (reference sequence). DNA for the CDR3: TGCAGTGTTGGGGGATACTCTGGGGCCAACGTCCTGACTTTC. It encodes CSVGGYSGANVLTF.

V and J are TRBV7-2 and TRBJ2-3; TRBD2 might be the D (6 bases). V was cut by 1 base and J by 0 bases, with 14 bases left in between. Germline CDR1 SGHTA, CDR2 FQGNSA. This CDR3 contains 17 residues. The CDR3 DNA reads as TGTGCCAGCAGCTTAGTGGGGGGTACAACTAGCACAGATACGCAGTATTTT. Its translation: CASSLVGGTTSTDTQYF.

This clonotype has just a few counts. The chain uses TRBV28 and TRBJ1-2; 11 nucleotides line up with TRBD1. The CDR3 has 16 residues. The V gene's germline CDR1 is MDHEN and CDR2 SYDVKM. With 7 bases clipped from V and 3 bases from J, the junction kept 10 bases outside the gene matches. Here the CDR3 DNA reads TGTGCCAGCATCGGTCCTGGGACAGGGGGACACTATGGCTACACCTTC. Its protein product is CASIGPGTGGHYGYTF.